The 26 T cell receptor beta chains below come from one sample, sequenced in a study of CD8+ T cells in alopecia areata. Treatment here: oral pan-JAK inhibitor, 5-10 mg twice daily. Sequencing used cDNA as its template, made by extracting RNA and reverse transcribing it. TCRdb's table, derived via immunoSEQ multiplex PCR, lists solely in-frame clones and lacks some. The table has some 200,000 clones, around 60% seen once. Sequenced material: CD8+ T cells sorted from blood, taken at week 24, from a patient treated with tofacitinib. The receptors stem from a human donor with alopecia areata.

This clone turned up a few times. The rearrangement links TRBV12-5 to TRBJ2-7; maybe TRBD2 (5 bases). V was cut by 6 bases and J by 0 bases, with 18 bases left in between. Per germline, CDR1 LGHNT and CDR2 FRNRAP. The CDR3 length is 16 residues. CDR3 residues: CASGPGPHTSSYEQYF. The CDR3 bases are TGTGCTAGTGGCCCCGGCCCACACACTAGCTCCTACGAGCAGTACTTC.

Concerning this clone itself: The identical CDR3 is also encoded by other nucleotide sequences in the sample. The chain couples TRBV20-1 to TRBJ1-2, with TRBD1 matching over 7 bases. V lost 3 bases and J lost 6; bases outside the gene matches: 1. CDR1 is DFQATT and CDR2 is SNEGSKA in the germline V gene (reference sequence). This CDR3 spans 11 amino acids. CDR3 DNA sequence: TGCAGTGCTAGGACAGGGAATGGCTACACCTTC. It specifies CSARTGNGYTF.

The chain combines TRBV29-1 with TRBJ2-2; D is possibly TRBD2 (5 bases). CDR1 is SQVTM and CDR2 is ANQGSEA in the germline V gene. V was trimmed by 4 bases and J by 1 base, leaving 13 bases between them. The CDR3 consists of 15 residues. DNA for the CDR3: TGCAGCGTTGTCTTTAGGGAGTGGAACACCGGGGAGCTGTTTTTT. Protein sequence: CSVVFREWNTGELFF.

The chain has TRBV4-1 and TRBJ2-7, with TRBD2 matching 7 bases. From germline, CDR1 is MGHRA and CDR2 YSYEKL. V was pared by 3 bases and J by 2 bases, with 7 bases of the junction left unmatched. The CDR3 consists of 15 residues. DNA of the CDR3: TGCGCCAGCAGCCAGAAGGGAGGGGCCCCCTACGAGCAGTACTTC. It translates to CASSQKGGAPYEQYF.

The genes are TRBV2 and TRBJ2-3; D gene ambiguous. Trimming took 2 bases from V and 0 from J, leaving 9 bases between them. Germline CDR1 SNHLY, CDR2 FYNNEI. The CDR3 extends over 15 amino acids. The CDR3 sequence: CASSELSLSTDTQYF. CDR3 sequence (DNA): TGTGCCAGCAGTGAATTGAGCCTTAGCACAGATACGCAGTATTTT. Full variable domain (missing parts from reference TRBV2 and TRBJ2-3): EPEVTQTPSHQVTQMGQEVILRCVPISNHLYFYWYRQILGQKVEFLVSFYNNEISEKSEIFDDQFSVERPDGSNFTLKIRSTKLEDSAMYFCASSELSLSTDTQYFGPGTRLTVL.

In DNA form, the CDR3 reads TGTGCCAGCAGTTTAAGTGTCTATAATTCACCCCTCCACTTT. Encoded protein: CASSLSVYNSPLHF. The rearrangement uses TRBV27 and TRBJ1-6, with no clear D. Looked up from germline, CDR1 is MNHEY and CDR2 is SMNVEV (reference sequence). The CDR3 has 14 residues. Trimming stripped 2 bases from V and 3 bases from J, with 5 bases between.

V usage is TRBV7-9 and J usage is TRBJ2-7; D gene uncertain. The V gene lost 5 bases and the J gene lost 0 bases, with 8 bases spanning the gap. The CDR3 has 13 residues. Germline CDR1 reads SEHNR; CDR2 reads FQNEAQ (reference sequence). The CDR3 is CASSTRSSYEQYF. The DNA for the CDR3 is TGTGCCAGCAGCACGCGGAGCTCCTACGAGCAGTACTTC.

This chain uses TRBV7-8 with TRBJ2-5, with D unclear. The CDR3 is 10 residues long. Trimming shortened V by 6 bases and J by 3 bases, and 2 bases separated the two germline ends. Germline CDR1 is SGHVS and CDR2 is FQNEAQ. DNA of the CDR3: TGTGCCAGCAGTGAAGAGACCCAGTACTTC. Amino acid sequence: CASSEETQYF.

This clone appeared a few times. The chain uses TRBV5-1 and TRBJ2-7; TRBD1 aligns across 10 bases. Germline CDR1 SGHRS, CDR2 YFSETQ. V lost 5 bases, J lost 5 bases, and 7 bases stayed unmatched. The CDR3 is 14 residues long. The CDR3 DNA follows: TGCGCCAGCAGAGCAGACAGGGGGCTAGACGAGCAGTACTTC. Protein product: CASRADRGLDEQYF.

The genes are TRBV25-1 and TRBJ1-3, with D possibly being TRBD1 (5 bases). In germline, CDR1 is MGHDK, CDR2 SYGVNS. This CDR3 is built from 15 residues. Trimming removed 1 base from V and 8 bases from J, with 15 bases in between. This CDR3 reads CASSESGGHGDTIYF. CDR3 nucleotide sequence: TGTGCCAGCAGTGAATCGGGCGGACACGGGGACACCATATATTTT.

This clone has just a few counts. The chain couples TRBV7-2 to TRBJ1-6; D perhaps matches TRBD1 (5 bases). Germline lookup yields CDR1 SGHTA and CDR2 FQGNSA. Deletions cut 4 bases from V and 3 bases from J, with 13 bases between. The length of the CDR3 is 16 residues. The CDR3 here is CASSSKTQGYNSPLHF. The CDR3 DNA sequence: TGTGCCAGCAGCTCCAAAACCCAGGGCTATAATTCACCCCTCCACTTT.

This sequence joins TRBV5-6 and TRBJ2-7; D is possibly TRBD1 (6 bases). This CDR3 contains 14 residues. Germline CDR1 is SGHDT and CDR2 is YYEEEE. Between the trimmed V and J ends, which lost 4 bases and 0 bases, there was a span of 11 bases. CDR3 DNA: TGTGCCAGCAGCCCAACAGGGAGCTCCTACGAGCAGTACTTC. It translates to CASSPTGSSYEQYF.

This chain joins TRBV4-2 and TRBJ2-7; no definite D call. The V end was cut by 0 bases, the J end by 2 bases, with 14 bases between. From germline, CDR1 is LGHNA and CDR2 YNFKEQ. The CDR3 is 16 amino acids. The DNA for the CDR3 is TGTGCCAGCAGCCAAGATTCGGGCGGCTCAACCTACGAGCAGTACTTC. Its protein product is CASSQDSGGSTYEQYF.

The rearrangement joins TRBV7-2 to TRBJ1-2; no reliable D call. The CDR3 covers 12 residues. The V end was cut by 5 bases, the J end by 1 base, with 5 bases between. Germline-derived CDR1 and CDR2 are SGHTA and FQGNSA. This CDR3 is CASSELNYGYTF. CDR3 sequence (DNA): TGTGCCAGCAGCGAACTTAACTATGGCTACACCTTC.

The chain carries TRBV13 and TRBJ1-1; TRBD1 aligns across 7 bases. Germline CDR1 reads PRHDT; CDR2 reads FYEKMQ (reference sequence). V shed 5 bases and J 10 bases; nucleotides not matched to a gene: 10. The CDR3 covers 13 residues. For the CDR3, the DNA is TGTGCCAGCAGCCCACGACAGGGAGTTGGAGCTTTCTTT. Amino acids: CASSPRQGVGAFF. Together with reference TRBV13 and TRBJ1-1, the CDR3 gives the full variable domain: AAGVIQSPRHLIKEKRETATLKCYPIPRHDTVYWYQQGPGQDPQFLISFYEKMQSDKGSIPDRFSAQQFSDYHSELNMSSLELGDSALYFCASSPRQGVGAFFGQGTRLTVV.

The V call is TRBV11-2, the J call TRBJ1-2; tentative D call: TRBD1 (5 bases). Germline V CDR1 and CDR2: SGHAT, FQNNGV. Trimming removed 7 bases at V and 0 bases at J, with 18 bases between. There are 16 residues in the CDR3. CDR3 region: CASNWDGRYSNYGYTF. In nucleotides, the CDR3 is TGTGCCAGCAACTGGGACGGTCGGTACTCTAACTATGGCTACACCTTC.

The chain is built from TRBV29-1 and TRBJ1-1; D may be TRBD1 (6 bases). The CDR3 is 13 amino acids. Trimming removed 6 bases from V and 5 bases from J, with 16 bases in between. CDR1 and CDR2 from the germline V gene are SQVTM and ANQGSEA. CDR3 residues: CSVDRGRGTEAFF. As DNA, the CDR3 is TGCAGCGTGGACCGGGGGCGGGGGACTGAAGCTTTCTTT. Filled out from reference TRBV29-1 and TRBJ1-1, the complete variable domain reads SAVISQKPSRDICQRGTSLTIQCQVDSQVTMMFWYRQQPGQSLTLIATANQGSEATYESGFVIDKFPISRPNLTFSTLTVSNMSPEDSSIYLCSVDRGRGTEAFFGQGTRLTVV.

This clone was counted a few times. The genes are TRBV7-2 and TRBJ2-3; 8 bases line up with TRBD2. V was pared by 5 bases and J by 3 bases, with 16 bases of the junction left unmatched. Looked up from germline, CDR1 is SGHTA and CDR2 is FQGNSA. The CDR3 contains 18 residues. This CDR3 is CASSPELGGGRMTDTQYF. Here the CDR3 DNA reads TGTGCCAGCAGCCCTGAACTCGGAGGCGGGAGGATGACAGATACGCAGTATTTT. Variable domain in full (rest from reference TRBV7-2 and TRBJ2-3): GAGVSQSPSNKVTEKGKDVELRCDPISGHTALYWYRQSLGQGLEFLIYFQGNSAPDKSGLPSDRFSAERTGGSVSTLTIQRTQQEDSAVYLCASSPELGGGRMTDTQYFGPGTRLTVL.

This clone has more than one count but fewer than ten. V usage is TRBV2 and J usage is TRBJ1-1; 9 bases fit TRBD1. This CDR3 comprises 13 residues. V lost 8 bases, J lost 3 bases, and 4 bases stayed unmatched. The V gene's germline CDR1 is SNHLY and CDR2 FYNNEI. The chain's CDR3 is CASGQGSHTEAFF. The DNA of the CDR3 is TGTGCCAGCGGACAGGGGAGCCACACTGAAGCTTTCTTT.

The gene calls are TRBV7-9 and TRBJ1-2, with 8 nucleotides matching TRBD1. Germline lookup yields CDR1 SEHNR and CDR2 FQNEAQ (reference sequence). V was clipped by 5 bases and J by 4 bases; unmatched bases: 3. This CDR3 is 13 amino acids long. The CDR3 DNA is TGTGCCAGCAGCCCAACAGGGGGCTATGGCTACACCTTC. The encoded protein is CASSPTGGYGYTF.

The chain has TRBV27 and TRBJ1-5; TRBD1 aligns across 8 bases. J gave up 3 bases and V 5 bases, and 3 bases lay outside the gene matches. Germline V gives CDR1 MNHEY, CDR2 SMNVEV (reference sequence). The length of the CDR3 is 14 residues. The CDR3 spells CASSEDRVNQPQHF. DNA for the CDR3: TGTGCCAGCAGTGAGGACAGGGTCAATCAGCCCCAGCATTTT.

This clone came up a few times. The J gene is TRBJ2-2, the V gene TRBV10-3; D is perhaps TRBD2 (5 bases). Trimming removed 6 bases at V and 6 bases at J, with 20 bases between. This CDR3 region has 16 residues. Germline V gene lookup returns CDR1 ENHRY and CDR2 SYGVKD. CDR3 nucleotide sequence: TGTGCCATCAGACCTCCGACTAAAGGTGGTTCCGGGGAGCTGTTTTTT. The encoded protein is CAIRPPTKGGSGELFF.

The V gene is TRBV9, the J gene TRBJ1-2; D is unclear. Germline CDR1 reads SGDLS; CDR2 reads YYNGEE. The CDR3 consists of 11 residues. Trimming cost V 6 bases and J 8 bases, with 11 bases left between them. The CDR3 sequence is CASTGRPGYTF. CDR3 bases: TGTGCCAGCACGGGCCGGCCCGGCTACACCTTC. Filled out from reference TRBV9 and TRBJ1-2, the complete variable domain reads DSGVTQTPKHLITATGQRVTLRCSPRSGDLSVYWYQQSLDQGLQFLIQYYNGEERAKGNILERFSAQQFPDLHSELNLSSLELGDSALYFCASTGRPGYTFGSGTRLTVV.

The chain employs TRBV2 and TRBJ2-7, with TRBD1 matching over 8 bases. CDR1 SNHLY and CDR2 FYNNEI come from the germline V gene. This CDR3 region has 14 residues. The ends lost 8 bases at V and 0 bases at J; junction bases unmatched: 6. CDR3 sequence: CASGDRTRSYEQYF. In DNA form, the CDR3 reads TGTGCCAGCGGGGACAGGACCCGCTCCTACGAGCAGTACTTC. Drawing the rest from reference TRBV2 and TRBJ2-7, the complete variable domain is EPEVTQTPSHQVTQMGQEVILRCVPISNHLYFYWYRQILGQKVEFLVSFYNNEISEKSEIFDDQFSVERPDGSNFTLKIRSTKLEDSAMYFCASGDRTRSYEQYFGPGTRLTVT.

Of note for this clone: In the same sample, other DNA sequences code for this CDR3. The J gene is TRBJ2-2, the V gene TRBV5-1; D is unclear. Germline assignment: CDR1 SGHRS and CDR2 YFSETQ. Trimming stripped 1 base from V and 11 bases from J, with 6 bases between. This CDR3 region has 11 residues. The DNA of the CDR3 is TGCGCCAGCAGCTTGTACGGCGAGCTGTTTTTT. It codes for CASSLYGELFF.

The genes are TRBV9 and TRBJ2-2; D call uncertain. CDR1 and CDR2 from the germline V gene are SGDLS and YYNGEE. The CDR3 consists of 12 residues. V was clipped by 5 bases and J by 8 bases, with 10 bases between them. The CDR3 region is CASRGLSGELFF. The CDR3 DNA reads TGTGCCAGCAGGGGGTTGTCTGGGGAGCTGTTTTTT.